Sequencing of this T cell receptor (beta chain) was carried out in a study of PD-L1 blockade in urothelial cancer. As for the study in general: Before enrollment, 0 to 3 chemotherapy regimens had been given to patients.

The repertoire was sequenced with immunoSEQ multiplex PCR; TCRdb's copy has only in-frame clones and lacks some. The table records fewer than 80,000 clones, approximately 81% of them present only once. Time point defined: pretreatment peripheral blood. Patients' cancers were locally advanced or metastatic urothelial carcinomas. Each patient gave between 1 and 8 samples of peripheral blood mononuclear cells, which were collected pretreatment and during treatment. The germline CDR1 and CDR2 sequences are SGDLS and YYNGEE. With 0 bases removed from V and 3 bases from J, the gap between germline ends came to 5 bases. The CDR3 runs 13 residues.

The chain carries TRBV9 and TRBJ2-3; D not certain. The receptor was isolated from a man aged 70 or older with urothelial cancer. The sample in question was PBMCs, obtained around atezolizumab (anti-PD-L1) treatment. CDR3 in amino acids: CASSVDTTDTQYF. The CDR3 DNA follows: TGTGCCAGCAGCGTAGATACTACAGATACGCAGTATTTT.